Listed here are 10 T cell receptor beta chains from one sample, sequenced in a study of blood T cell repertoires in COVID-19. Produced via immunoSEQ multiplex PCR; TCRdb's table is partial and in-frame only. The sample includes 200,000 or so clones, roughly 76% of them seen just once. Sequenced sample: peripheral blood. These receptors all come from an elderly woman with COVID-19, enrolled during active disease.

The V call is TRBV28, the J call TRBJ1-3, with 7 bases fitting TRBD1. The junction had 8 bases not matched to a gene; V was cut back by 5 bases and J by 4 bases. Looked up from germline, CDR1 is MDHEN and CDR2 is SYDVKM. This CDR3 is built from 15 residues. As DNA, the CDR3 is TGTGCCAGCAGTCCTGACAGGGTAGCCGGAAACACCATATATTTT. This gives the protein CASSPDRVAGNTIYF.

This sequence joins TRBV2 and TRBJ1-2, with no clear D. Germline CDR1 reads SNHLY; CDR2 reads FYNNEI. V lost 7 bases to trimming and J lost 2 bases, with 11 bases between them. This CDR3 region has 13 residues. The DNA of the CDR3 is TGTGCCAGCACACCACTATCAAACTATGGCTACACCTTC. Translation gives CASTPLSNYGYTF.

The chain couples TRBV6-5 to TRBJ2-7; 11 nucleotides line up with TRBD2. Germline trimming cut 4 bases from V and 0 bases from J; bases unmatched to any gene: 2. The CDR3 is 15 amino acids. Germline V lookup: CDR1 MNHEY, CDR2 SVGAGI. CDR3 DNA sequence: TGTGCCAGCAGTTTTCTAGCGGGAGGCTCCTACGAGCAGTACTTC. Translating it yields CASSFLAGGSYEQYF.

The sample holds many counts of this clone. The V gene is TRBV4-1, the J gene TRBJ1-5, with TRBD1 identical over 8 bases. The CDR3 contains 15 residues. Trimming cost V 1 base and J 5 bases; bases outside gene matches: 4. Germline V CDR1 and CDR2: MGHRA, YSYEKL. CDR3 DNA: TGCGCCAGCAGCCAAGCGGACAGGGTAGATCAGCCCCAGCATTTT. Amino acid sequence: CASSQADRVDQPQHF.

The genes are TRBV10-3 and TRBJ2-1, with unresolved D. This CDR3 comprises 15 residues. The ends were cut back, 0 bases at V and 5 bases at J, with 11 bases in the middle. Germline V gives CDR1 ENHRY, CDR2 SYGVKD. The CDR3 DNA sequence: TGTGCCATCAGTGAGTCGAGGAAAGAAGACAATGAGCAGTTCTTC. Amino acids: CAISESRKEDNEQFF.

This chain uses TRBV7-6 with TRBJ2-7; 8 bases match TRBD2. This CDR3 spans 13 amino acids. CDR1 is SGHVS and CDR2 is FNYEAQ in the germline V gene. The J segment lost 5 bases and the V segment lost 5 bases, leaving 5 bases of the junction unmatched. For the CDR3, the DNA is TGTGCCAGCAGCCTCAACGGGGGGGACGAGCAGTACTTC. Translation: CASSLNGGDEQYF. Full variable domain (rest looked up from reference TRBV7-6 and TRBJ2-7): GAGVSQSPRYKVTKRGQDVALRCDPISGHVSLYWYRQALGQGPEFLTYFNYEAQQDKSGLPNDRFSAERPEGSISTLTIQRTEQRDSAMYRCASSLNGGDEQYFGPGTRLTVT.

This chain links TRBV28 with TRBJ2-3; tentative D call: TRBD2 (6 bases). Per the germline V gene, CDR1 is MDHEN and CDR2 is SYDVKM. Trimming shortened V by 8 bases and J by 8 bases, and 14 bases separated the two germline ends. The CDR3 consists of 12 residues. Written as DNA, the CDR3 is TGTGCCAGCCGGGACTTACTAGGTACGCAGTATTTT. Its translation is CASRDLLGTQYF.

V and J are TRBV28 and TRBJ2-5; D might be TRBD1 (5 bases). Germline V gives CDR1 MDHEN, CDR2 SYDVKM. The CDR3 is 15 amino acids. The V and J ends lost 2 bases and 3 bases respectively, with 13 bases between them. CDR3 in DNA: TGTGCCAGCAGTTTAGATTGGCAGGGAAAAGAGACCCAGTACTTC. Its translation: CASSLDWQGKETQYF. The variable domain in full, with the rest retrieved from reference TRBV28 and TRBJ2-5, is DVKVTQSSRYLVKRTGEKVFLECVQDMDHENMFWYRQDPGLGLRLIYFSYDVKMKEKGDIPEGYSVSREKKERFSLILESASTNQTSMYLCASSLDWQGKETQYFGPGTRLLVL.

V gene TRBV2 combines with J gene TRBJ2-1, with D possibly being TRBD1 (5 bases). V was cut by 9 bases and J by 2 bases, with 11 bases left in between. The CDR3 is 13 amino acids. Germline V CDR1 and CDR2: SNHLY, FYNNEI. CDR3 sequence (DNA): TGTGCCAGTGGGGCGGAAGCCTACAATGAGCAGTTCTTC. Protein: CASGAEAYNEQFF.

This clone was seen once. The rearrangement uses TRBV6-2 or TRBV6-3 and TRBJ1-4, with D possibly being TRBD1 (5 bases). This CDR3 is 14 amino acids long. Germline CDR1 MNHEY, CDR2 SVGEGT. Trimming shortened V by 4 bases and J by 8 bases, and 14 bases separated the two germline ends. The CDR3 coding sequence is TGTGCCAGCAGTTCCTCCAGGGAGGGGGAAAAACTGTTTTTT. Protein product: CASSSSREGEKLFF.